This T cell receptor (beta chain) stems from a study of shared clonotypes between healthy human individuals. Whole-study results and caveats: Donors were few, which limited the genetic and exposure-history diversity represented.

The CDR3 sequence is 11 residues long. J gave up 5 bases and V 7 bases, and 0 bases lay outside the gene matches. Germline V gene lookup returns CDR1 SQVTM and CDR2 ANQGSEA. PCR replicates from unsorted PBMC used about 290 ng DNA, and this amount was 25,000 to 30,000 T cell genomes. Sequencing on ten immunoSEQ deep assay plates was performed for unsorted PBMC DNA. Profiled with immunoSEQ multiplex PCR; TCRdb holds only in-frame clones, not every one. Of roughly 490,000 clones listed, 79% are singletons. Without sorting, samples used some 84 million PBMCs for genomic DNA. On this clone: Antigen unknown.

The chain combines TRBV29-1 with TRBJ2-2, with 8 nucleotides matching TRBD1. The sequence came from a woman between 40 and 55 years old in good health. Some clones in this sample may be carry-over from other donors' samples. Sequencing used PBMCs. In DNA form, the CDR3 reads TGCAGCGACAGGGGGACCGGGGAGCTGTTTTTT. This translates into CSDRGTGELFF.